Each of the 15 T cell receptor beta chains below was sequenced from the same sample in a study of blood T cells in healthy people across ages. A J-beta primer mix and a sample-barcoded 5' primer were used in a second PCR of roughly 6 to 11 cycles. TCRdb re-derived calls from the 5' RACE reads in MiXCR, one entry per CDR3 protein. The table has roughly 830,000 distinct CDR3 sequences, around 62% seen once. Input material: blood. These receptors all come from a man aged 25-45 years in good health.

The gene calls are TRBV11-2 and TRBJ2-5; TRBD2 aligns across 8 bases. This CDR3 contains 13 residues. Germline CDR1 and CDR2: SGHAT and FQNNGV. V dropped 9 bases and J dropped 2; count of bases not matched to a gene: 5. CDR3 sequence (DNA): TGTGCCAGTGGAATAGCGGGGCAAGAGACCCAGTACTTC. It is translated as CASGIAGQETQYF.

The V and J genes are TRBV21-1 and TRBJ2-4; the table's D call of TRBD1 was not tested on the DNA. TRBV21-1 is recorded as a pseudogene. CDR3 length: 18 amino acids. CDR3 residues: CASSKRRRRVPRENIQYF. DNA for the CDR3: TGTGCCAGCAGCAAAAGGAGGAGGCGGGTCCCCCGGGAAAACATTCAGTACTTC.

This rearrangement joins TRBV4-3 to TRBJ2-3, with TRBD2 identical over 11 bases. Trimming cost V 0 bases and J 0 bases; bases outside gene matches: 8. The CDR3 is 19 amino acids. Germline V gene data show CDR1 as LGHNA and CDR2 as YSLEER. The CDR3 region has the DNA TGCGCCAGCAGCCAAGACGGCCCCGGGACTAGCGGAAGCACAGATACGCAGTATTTT. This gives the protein CASSQDGPGTSGSTDTQYF.

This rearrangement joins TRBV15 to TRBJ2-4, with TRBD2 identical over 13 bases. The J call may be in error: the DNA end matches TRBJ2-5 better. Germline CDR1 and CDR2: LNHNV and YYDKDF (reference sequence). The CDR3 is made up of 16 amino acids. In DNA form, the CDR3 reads TGTGCCACCAGCACCGGTGGACTAGCGGGGGAAGAGACCCAGTACTTC. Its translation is CATSTGGLAGEETQYF.

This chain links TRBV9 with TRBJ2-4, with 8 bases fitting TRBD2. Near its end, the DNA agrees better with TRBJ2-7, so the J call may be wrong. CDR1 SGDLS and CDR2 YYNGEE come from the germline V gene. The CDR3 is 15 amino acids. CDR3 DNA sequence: TGTGCCAGCAGCGGAAAGCGGGGGAATCCCTACGAGCAGTACTTC. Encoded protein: CASSGKRGNPYEQYF.

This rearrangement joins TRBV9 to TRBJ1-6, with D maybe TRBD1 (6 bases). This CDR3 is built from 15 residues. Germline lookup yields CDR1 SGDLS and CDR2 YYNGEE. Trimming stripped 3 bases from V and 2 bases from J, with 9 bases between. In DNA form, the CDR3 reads TGTGCCAGCAGCGGTGACAGGCCCTATAATTCACCCCTCCACTTT. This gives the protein CASSGDRPYNSPLHF.

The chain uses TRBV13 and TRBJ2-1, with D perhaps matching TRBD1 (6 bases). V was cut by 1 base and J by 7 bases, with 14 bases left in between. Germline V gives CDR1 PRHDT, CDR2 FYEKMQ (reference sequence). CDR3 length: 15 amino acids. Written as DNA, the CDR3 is TGTGCCAGCAGCTTAGAACAGGGCGGCAATAATGAGCAGTTCTTC. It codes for CASSLEQGGNNEQFF.

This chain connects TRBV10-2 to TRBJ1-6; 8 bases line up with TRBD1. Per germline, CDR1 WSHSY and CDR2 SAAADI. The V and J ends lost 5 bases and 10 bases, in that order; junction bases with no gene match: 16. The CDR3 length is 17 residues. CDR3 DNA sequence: TGCGCCAGCAGTAAAACTCCAGGACAGGGTATGGAGTCACCCCTCCACTTT. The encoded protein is CASSKTPGQGMESPLHF.

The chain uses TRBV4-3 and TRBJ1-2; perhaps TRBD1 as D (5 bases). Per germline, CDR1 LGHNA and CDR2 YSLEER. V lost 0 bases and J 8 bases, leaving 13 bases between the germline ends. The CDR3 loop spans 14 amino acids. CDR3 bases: TGCGCCAGCAGCCAAGATCGGGCCAGGGACGGCTACACCTTC. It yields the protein CASSQDRARDGYTF.

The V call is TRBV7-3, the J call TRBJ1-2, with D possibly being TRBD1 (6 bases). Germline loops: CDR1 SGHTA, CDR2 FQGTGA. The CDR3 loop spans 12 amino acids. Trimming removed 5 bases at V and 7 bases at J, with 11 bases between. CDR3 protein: CASSEGGSGYTF. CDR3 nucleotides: TGTGCCAGCAGCGAAGGGGGATCTGGCTACACCTTC.

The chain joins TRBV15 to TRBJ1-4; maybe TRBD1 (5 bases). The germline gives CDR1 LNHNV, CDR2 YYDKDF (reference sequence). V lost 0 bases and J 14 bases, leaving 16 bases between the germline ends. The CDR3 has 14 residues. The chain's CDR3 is CATSRDRGTNPLFF. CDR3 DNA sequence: TGTGCCACCAGCAGAGATCGGGGGACGAACCCGCTGTTTTTT. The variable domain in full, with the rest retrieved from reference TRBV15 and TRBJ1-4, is DAMVIQNPRYQVTQFGKPVTLSCSQTLNHNVMYWYQQKSSQAPKLLFHYYDKDFNNEADTPDNFQSRRPNTSFCFLDIRSPGLGDTAMYLCATSRDRGTNPLFFGSGTQLSVL.

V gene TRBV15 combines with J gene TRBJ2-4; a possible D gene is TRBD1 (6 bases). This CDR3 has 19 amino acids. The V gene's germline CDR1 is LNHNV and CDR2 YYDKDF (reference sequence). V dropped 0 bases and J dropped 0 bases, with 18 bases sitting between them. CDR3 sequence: CATSRDQGTGKLAKNIQYF. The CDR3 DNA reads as TGTGCCACCAGCAGAGACCAAGGAACAGGGAAACTAGCCAAAAACATTCAGTACTTC.

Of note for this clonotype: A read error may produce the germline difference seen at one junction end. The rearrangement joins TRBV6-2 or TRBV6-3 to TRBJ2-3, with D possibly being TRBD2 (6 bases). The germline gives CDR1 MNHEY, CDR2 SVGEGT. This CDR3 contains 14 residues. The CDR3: CASSDSGVPDTQYF. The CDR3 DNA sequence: TGTGCCAGCAGTGACTCGGGGGTCCCGGATACGCAGTATTTT.

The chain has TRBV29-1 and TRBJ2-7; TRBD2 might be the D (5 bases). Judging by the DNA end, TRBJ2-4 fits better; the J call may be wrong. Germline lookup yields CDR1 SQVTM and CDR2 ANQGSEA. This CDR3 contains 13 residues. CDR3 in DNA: TGCAGCGCGGATGACTATGGTGGAAACATTCAGTACTTC. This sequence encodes CSADDYGGNIQYF.

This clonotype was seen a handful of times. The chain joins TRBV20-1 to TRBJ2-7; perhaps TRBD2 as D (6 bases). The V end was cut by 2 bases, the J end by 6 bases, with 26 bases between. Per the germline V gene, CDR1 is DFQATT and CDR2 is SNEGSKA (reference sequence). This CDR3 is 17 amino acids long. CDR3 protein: CSARKVDQGGPVGEQYF. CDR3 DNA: TGCAGTGCTAGAAAGGTGGATCAGGGAGGCCCTGTTGGCGAGCAGTACTTC.